This TCR beta chain was captured in a study of blood T cells in healthy people across ages. General study findings and limits: Long-lived donors carried more naive CD4+ cells and greater diversity than aged donors. It was held that diversity estimates obtained from one million T cells represented underestimates.

Drawing of peripheral blood yielded roughly 9.3 milliliters from each donor. Researchers report isolating at least 7 million PBMCs per sample. To note about this clonotype: The antigen is undetermined. One end of the junction does not line up with germline, which may come from a read error.

PCR was performed a second time for about 7 to 11 cycles using a sample-barcoded 5' primer and a J-beta primer mix. TCRdb called the 5' RACE reads again in MiXCR, with one record for every CDR3 protein. The sample consists of about 1 million distinct CDR3 sequences, 35% to 55% of them appearing once. The CDR3 is 16 amino acids. CDR1 is SQVTM, CDR2 ANQGSEA, per germline. The J gene is TRBJ1-2, the V gene TRBV29-1; D ambiguous. Material: blood. The TCR comes from a woman aged 55 to 70 in good health. CDR3: CSVETPTEFSPYGYTF. Written as DNA, the CDR3 is TGCAGCGTTGAAACACCGACCGAGTTTTCCCCCTATGGTTACACCTTC.